This T cell receptor (beta chain) came from a study of OX40 agonist ivuxolimab in advanced cancers. Only in-frame clones appear in the TCRdb table, and some are missing; sequencing was by immunoSEQ multiplex PCR. Found here are just over 80,000 clones, roughly 88% of them singletons; the top ten hold under 0.9%. The receptor's source is an adult with an advanced solid tumor such as melanoma, head and neck, liver or kidney cancer. The starting material was CD4+ or CD8+ T cells sorted from blood, obtained in a trial of the OX40 agonist ivuxolimab.

The DNA of the CDR3 is TGTGCCAGCAGCTTGGGGACAGGGTCTGGAAACACCATATATTTT. Residues: CASSLGTGSGNTIYF. The rearrangement joins TRBV5-4 to TRBJ1-3; 8 bases are shared with TRBD1. Per germline, CDR1 SGHNT and CDR2 YYREEE (reference sequence). CDR3 length equals 15 residues. V trimming: 0 bases; J trimming: 1 base; junction bases outside the gene matches: 0.